This entry is about one TCR beta chain. As originally analysed: Amplification of reference gene primers provided the estimated nucleated cell counts. Libraries were prepared by immunoSEQ multiplex PCR; TCRdb keeps only in-frame clonotypes and omits some of them. V and J calls and clone size are copied from that table; D and trimming were computed from the DNA. The table shows about 150,000 clones, with approximately 86% occurring only once. The data were obtained in a study of blood T cell repertoires in COVID-19. On the study more broadly: Italy, Spain and the United States were the sources of the convalescent and acute COVID-19 samples. PBMCs, B-cell-depleted T cells, or T cells were the source of the cDNA or gDNA that made up the material.

Germline V gene sequence: CDR1 SGDLS, CDR2 YYNGEE. V was shortened by 3 bases and J by 0 bases, with 13 bases between the two germline ends. This CDR3 spans 16 amino acids. The specimen sequenced was peripheral blood. The clonotype comes from a man in his 70s with acute or convalescent COVID-19. This chain joins TRBV9 and TRBJ2-1; the D gene is possibly TRBD2 (5 bases). The CDR3 here is CASSELVGSSYNEQFF. The CDR3 coding sequence is TGTGCCAGCAGCGAACTAGTGGGGAGCTCCTACAATGAGCAGTTCTTC.